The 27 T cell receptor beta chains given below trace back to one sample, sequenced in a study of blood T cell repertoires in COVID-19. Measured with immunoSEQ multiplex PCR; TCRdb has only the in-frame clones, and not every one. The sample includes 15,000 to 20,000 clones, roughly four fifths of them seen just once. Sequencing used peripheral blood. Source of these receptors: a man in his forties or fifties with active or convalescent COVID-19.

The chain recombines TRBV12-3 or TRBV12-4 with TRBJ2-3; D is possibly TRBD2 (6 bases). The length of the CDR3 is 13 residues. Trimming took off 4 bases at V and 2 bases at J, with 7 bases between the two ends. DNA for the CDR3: TGTGCCAGCAGTTGGGGGGACACAGATACGCAGTATTTT. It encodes CASSWGDTDTQYF.

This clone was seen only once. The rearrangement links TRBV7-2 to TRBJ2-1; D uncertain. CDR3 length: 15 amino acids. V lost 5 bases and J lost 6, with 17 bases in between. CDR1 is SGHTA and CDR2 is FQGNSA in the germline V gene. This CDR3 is CASSQVESQVNEQFF. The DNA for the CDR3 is TGTGCCAGCAGCCAAGTGGAGTCCCAAGTCAATGAGCAGTTCTTC.

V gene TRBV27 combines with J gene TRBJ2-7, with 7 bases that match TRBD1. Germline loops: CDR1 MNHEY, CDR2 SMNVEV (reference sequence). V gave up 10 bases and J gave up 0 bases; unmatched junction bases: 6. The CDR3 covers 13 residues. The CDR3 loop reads CATGTDSSYEQYF. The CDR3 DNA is TGTGCCACGGGGACAGATAGCTCCTACGAGCAGTACTTC.

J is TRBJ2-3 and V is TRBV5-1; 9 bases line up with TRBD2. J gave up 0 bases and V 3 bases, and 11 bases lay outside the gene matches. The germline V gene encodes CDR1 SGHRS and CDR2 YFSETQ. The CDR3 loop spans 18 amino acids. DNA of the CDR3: TGCGCCAGCAGCTACGACACCCTAGCGGGGACTAGCACAGATACGCAGTATTTT. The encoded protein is CASSYDTLAGTSTDTQYF.

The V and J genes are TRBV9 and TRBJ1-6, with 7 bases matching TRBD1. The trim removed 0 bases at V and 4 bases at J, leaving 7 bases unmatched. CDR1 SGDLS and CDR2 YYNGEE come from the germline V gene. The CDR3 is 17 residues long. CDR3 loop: CASSVGPSGGYNSPLHF. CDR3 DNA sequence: TGTGCCAGCAGCGTAGGGCCCTCAGGGGGGTATAATTCACCCCTCCACTTT.

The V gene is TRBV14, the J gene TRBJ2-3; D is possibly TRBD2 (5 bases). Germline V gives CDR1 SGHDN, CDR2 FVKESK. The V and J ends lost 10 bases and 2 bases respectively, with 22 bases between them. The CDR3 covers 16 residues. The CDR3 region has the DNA TGTGCCACCAGGAGGTCGGGTTTACGGAACACAGATACGCAGTATTTT. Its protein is CATRRSGLRNTDTQYF.

CDR3: CASSLFPTSGGLEYNEQFF. The CDR3 nucleotides are TGTGCCAGCAGTTTATTCCCTACTAGCGGGGGCCTTGAGTACAATGAGCAGTTCTTC. The rearrangement uses TRBV27 and TRBJ2-1; 11 nucleotides line up with TRBD2. The CDR3 spans 19 residues. The trim removed 1 base at V and 4 bases at J, leaving 12 bases unmatched. Germline assignment: CDR1 MNHEY and CDR2 SMNVEV (reference sequence).

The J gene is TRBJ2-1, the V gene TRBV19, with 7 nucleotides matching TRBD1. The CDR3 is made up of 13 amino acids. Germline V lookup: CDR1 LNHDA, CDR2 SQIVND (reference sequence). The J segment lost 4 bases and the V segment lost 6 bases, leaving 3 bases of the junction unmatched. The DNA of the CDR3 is TGTGCCAGTAGGGGCAGGGGGTACAATGAGCAGTTCTTC. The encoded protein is CASRGRGYNEQFF.

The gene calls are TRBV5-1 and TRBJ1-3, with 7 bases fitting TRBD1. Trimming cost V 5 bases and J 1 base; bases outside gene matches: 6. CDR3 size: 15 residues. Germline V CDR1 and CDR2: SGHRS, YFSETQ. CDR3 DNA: TGCGCCAGCAGATCTTTGACAGGGTCTGGAAACACCATATATTTT. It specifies CASRSLTGSGNTIYF.

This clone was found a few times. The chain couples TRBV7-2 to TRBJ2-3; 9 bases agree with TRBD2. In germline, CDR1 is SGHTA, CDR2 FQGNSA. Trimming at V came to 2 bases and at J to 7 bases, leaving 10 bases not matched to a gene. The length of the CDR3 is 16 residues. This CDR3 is CASSLRAGGFGNTQYF. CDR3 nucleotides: TGTGCCAGCAGCTTAAGGGCGGGGGGGTTCGGAAATACGCAGTATTTT.

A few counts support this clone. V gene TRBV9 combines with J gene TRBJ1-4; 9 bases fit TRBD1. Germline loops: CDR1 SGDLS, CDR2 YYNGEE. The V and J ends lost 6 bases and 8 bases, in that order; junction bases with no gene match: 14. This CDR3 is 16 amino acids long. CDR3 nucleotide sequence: TGTGCCAGCACAGTGGGACCGGGACAGGGTCGAGAAAAACTGTTTTTT. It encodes CASTVGPGQGREKLFF.

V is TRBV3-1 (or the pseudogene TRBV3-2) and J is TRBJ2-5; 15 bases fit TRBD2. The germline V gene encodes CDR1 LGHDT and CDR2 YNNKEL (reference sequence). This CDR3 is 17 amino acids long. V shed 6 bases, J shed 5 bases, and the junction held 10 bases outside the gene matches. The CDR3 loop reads CASSLGTSGGPWETQYF. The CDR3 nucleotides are TGTGCCAGCAGTCTTGGGACTAGCGGGGGGCCATGGGAGACCCAGTACTTC.

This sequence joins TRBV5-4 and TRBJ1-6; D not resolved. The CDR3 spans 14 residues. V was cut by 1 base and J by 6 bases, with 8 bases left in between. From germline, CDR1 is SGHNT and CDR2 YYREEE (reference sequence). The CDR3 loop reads CASSLIEGNSPLHF. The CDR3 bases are TGTGCCAGCAGCTTGATCGAGGGTAATTCACCCCTCCACTTT.

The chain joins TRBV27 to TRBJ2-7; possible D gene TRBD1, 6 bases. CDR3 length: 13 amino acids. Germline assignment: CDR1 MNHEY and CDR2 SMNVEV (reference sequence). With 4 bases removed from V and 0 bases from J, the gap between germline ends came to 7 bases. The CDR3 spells CASSSTGSYEQYF. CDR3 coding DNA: TGTGCCAGCAGTTCGACAGGCTCCTACGAGCAGTACTTC.

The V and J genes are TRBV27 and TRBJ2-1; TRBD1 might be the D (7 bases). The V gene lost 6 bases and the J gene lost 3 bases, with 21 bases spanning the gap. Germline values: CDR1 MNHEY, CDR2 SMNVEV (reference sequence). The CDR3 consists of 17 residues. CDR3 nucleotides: TGTGCCAGCAGGGGGGGCCCTGGGGCAGGGGGCTACAATGAGCAGTTCTTC. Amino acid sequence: CASRGGPGAGGYNEQFF.

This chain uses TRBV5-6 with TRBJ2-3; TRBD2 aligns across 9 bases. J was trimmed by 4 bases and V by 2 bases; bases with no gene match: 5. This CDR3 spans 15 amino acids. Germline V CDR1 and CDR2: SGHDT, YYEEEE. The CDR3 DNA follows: TGTGCCAGCAGCTTTAGAGCGGGGGGTCCAGATACGCAGTATTTT. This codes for CASSFRAGGPDTQYF.

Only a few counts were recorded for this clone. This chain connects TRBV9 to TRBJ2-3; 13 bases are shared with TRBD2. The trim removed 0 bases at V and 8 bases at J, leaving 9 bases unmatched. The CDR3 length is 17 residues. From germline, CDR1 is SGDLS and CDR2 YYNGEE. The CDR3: CASSVGGTSGAAGTQYF. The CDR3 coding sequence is TGTGCCAGCAGCGTAGGGGGGACTAGCGGGGCCGCAGGTACGCAGTATTTT.

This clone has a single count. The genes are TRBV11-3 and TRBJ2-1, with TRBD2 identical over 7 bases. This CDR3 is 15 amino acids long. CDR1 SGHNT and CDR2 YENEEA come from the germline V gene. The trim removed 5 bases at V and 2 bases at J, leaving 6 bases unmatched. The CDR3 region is CASSLVAGAYNEQFF. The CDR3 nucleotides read TGTGCCAGCAGCCTTGTGGCGGGGGCCTACAATGAGCAGTTCTTC.

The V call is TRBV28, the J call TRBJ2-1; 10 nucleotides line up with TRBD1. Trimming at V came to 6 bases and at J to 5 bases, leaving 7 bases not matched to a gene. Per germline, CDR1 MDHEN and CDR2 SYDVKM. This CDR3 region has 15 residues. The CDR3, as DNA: TGTGCCAGCAGCCCGGGACAGGGGTTCCACAATGAGCAGTTCTTC. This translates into CASSPGQGFHNEQFF.

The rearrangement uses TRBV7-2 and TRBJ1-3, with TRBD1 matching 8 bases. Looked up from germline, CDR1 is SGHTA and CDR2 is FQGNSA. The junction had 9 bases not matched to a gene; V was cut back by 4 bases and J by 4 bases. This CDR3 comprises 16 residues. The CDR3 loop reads CASSWSGGAPGNTIYF. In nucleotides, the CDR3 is TGTGCCAGCAGCTGGTCAGGGGGCGCCCCCGGAAACACCATATATTTT.

Here the CDR3 reads CASSVQGVPYEQYF. The CDR3 DNA reads as TGTGCCAGCAGCGTACAGGGTGTCCCCTACGAGCAGTACTTC. This sequence joins TRBV9 and TRBJ2-7; maybe TRBD1 (5 bases). The CDR3 length is 14 residues. From germline, CDR1 is SGDLS and CDR2 YYNGEE. Trimming took 1 base from V and 2 from J, leaving 10 bases between them.

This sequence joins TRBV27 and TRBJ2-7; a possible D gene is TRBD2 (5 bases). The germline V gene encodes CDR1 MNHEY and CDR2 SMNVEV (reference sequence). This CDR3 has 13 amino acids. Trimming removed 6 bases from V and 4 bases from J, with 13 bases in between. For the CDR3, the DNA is TGTGCCAGCAGCTTAGACGGGATGTACGAGCAGTACTTC. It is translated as CASSLDGMYEQYF.

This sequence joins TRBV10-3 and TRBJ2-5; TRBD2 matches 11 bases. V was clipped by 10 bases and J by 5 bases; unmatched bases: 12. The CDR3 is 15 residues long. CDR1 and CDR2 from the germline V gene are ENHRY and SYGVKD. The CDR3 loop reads CATWTSGSPGETQYF. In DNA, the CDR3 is TGTGCCACGTGGACTAGCGGGTCCCCCGGGGAGACCCAGTACTTC.

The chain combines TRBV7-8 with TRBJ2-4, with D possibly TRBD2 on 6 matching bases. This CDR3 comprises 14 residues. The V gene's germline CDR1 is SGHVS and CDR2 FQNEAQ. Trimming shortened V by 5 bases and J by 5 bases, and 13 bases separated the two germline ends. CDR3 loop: CASSTGTAQNIQYF. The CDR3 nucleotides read TGTGCCAGCAGCACCGGGACTGCCCAAAACATTCAGTACTTC.

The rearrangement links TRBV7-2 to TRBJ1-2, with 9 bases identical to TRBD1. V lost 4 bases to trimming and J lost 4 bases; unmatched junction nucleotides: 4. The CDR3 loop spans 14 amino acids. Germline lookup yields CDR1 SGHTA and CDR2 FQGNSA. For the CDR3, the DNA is TGTGCCAGCAGCTGGGGGACAGGGCTCTATGGCTACACCTTC. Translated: CASSWGTGLYGYTF. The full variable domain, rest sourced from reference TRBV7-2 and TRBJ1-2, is GAGVSQSPSNKVTEKGKDVELRCDPISGHTALYWYRQSLGQGLEFLIYFQGNSAPDKSGLPSDRFSAERTGGSVSTLTIQRTQQEDSAVYLCASSWGTGLYGYTFGSGTRLTVV.

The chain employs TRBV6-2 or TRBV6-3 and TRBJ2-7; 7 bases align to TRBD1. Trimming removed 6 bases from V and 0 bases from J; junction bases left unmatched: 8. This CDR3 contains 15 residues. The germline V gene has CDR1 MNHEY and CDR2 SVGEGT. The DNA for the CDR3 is TGTGCCAGCAGCTCGGTAGGGACAGCCTCCTACGAGCAGTACTTC. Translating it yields CASSSVGTASYEQYF.

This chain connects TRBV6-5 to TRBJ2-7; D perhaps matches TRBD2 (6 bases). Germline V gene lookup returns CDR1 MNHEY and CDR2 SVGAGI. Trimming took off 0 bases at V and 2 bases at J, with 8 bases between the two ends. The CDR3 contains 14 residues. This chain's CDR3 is CASSYSRETYEQYF. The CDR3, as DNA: TGTGCCAGCAGTTACTCCCGGGAGACCTACGAGCAGTACTTC.